This record concerns one T cell receptor beta chain sequence. Its antigen is as yet unknown. Per the germline V gene, CDR1 is MGHRA and CDR2 is YSYEKL. V shed 0 bases and J shed 13 bases, with 7 bases lying between them. The CDR3 is 11 amino acids. The data are from a study of blood T cells in healthy people across ages. Study-level findings and limits: For the donors, CMV status was unknown and possibly confounded expanded clonotype changes.

A J-beta primer mix and a sample-barcoded 5' primer were used in a second PCR of about 7 to 12 cycles. TCRdb reprocessed the 5' RACE reads with MiXCR, giving one entry per CDR3 protein. The sample records roughly 800,000 distinct CDR3 sequences, roughly 35% being singletons. This chain connects TRBV4-1 to TRBJ2-4; D remains ambiguous. The TCR comes from a man younger than 35 in good health. Material for sequencing was blood. CDR3 protein: CASSQDLAQYF. The CDR3 region has the DNA TGCGCCAGCAGCCAAGATCTCGCGCAGTACTTC.